The 2 T cell receptor beta chains listed next were all sequenced from one sample in a study of technical replicates of blood from a handful of donors. Here immunoSEQ multiplex PCR was the method, and the copy in TCRdb shows in-frame clones only, minus some. The sample consists of tens of thousands of clones, 94% of them appearing once. The sequenced sample consisted of T cells isolated from PBMCs. These receptors were collected from a human donor in good health.

The chain couples TRBV10-2 to TRBJ2-3; D unclear. This CDR3 comprises 16 residues. In germline, CDR1 is WSHSY, CDR2 SAAADI. V was clipped by 0 bases and J by 4 bases, with 14 bases between them. The CDR3 DNA is TGCGCCAGCAGTGAGTCGATTTATGGAGTTTCAGATACGCAGTATTTT. It encodes CASSESIYGVSDTQYF.

This chain joins TRBV28 and TRBJ1-2; no clear D. The CDR3 covers 14 residues. V lost 4 bases to trimming and J lost 2 bases, with 11 bases between them. The V gene's germline CDR1 is MDHEN and CDR2 SYDVKM. CDR3 in amino acids: CASSSSGWNYGYTF. DNA of the CDR3: TGTGCCAGCAGTTCCAGCGGCTGGAACTATGGCTACACCTTC.